A selection of T cell receptor beta chains follows, all from one sample in a study of T-cell memory formation after mild COVID-19. TCRdb recomputed calls from the 5' RACE reads with MiXCR, one row per CDR3 protein. The sample records roughly 200,000 distinct CDR3 sequences, approximately 20% being singletons. The sequencing input was PBMCs or a T cell subset sorted from them (not recorded which). These TCRs come from an adult woman who had mild COVID-19 (a few samples of this study predate the infection). Cell type and time point are not known. CDR3s include the opening cysteine and the closing phenylalanine or tryptophan. The order of the fields is clone size, J gene, D gene, CDR3 length, V gene, CDR3 protein, CDR3 DNA. A D gene is named only where the DNA matches it firmly. Clone size is given for some rows only: seen once, a few or many times, or a class if the clone is expanded.

. TRBJ2-7 . 15 TRBV4-2 CASSQDLNRVWEQYF TGTGCCAGCAGCCAAGATCTGAACAGGGTGTGGGAGCAGTACTTC
. TRBJ1-1 . 13 TRBV7-9 CASSRRQNTEAFF TGTGCCAGCAGTCGACGGCAGAACACTGAAGCTTTCTTT
few TRBJ1-5 . 15 TRBV27 CASSFGGPANQPQHF TGTGCCAGCAGTTTTGGCGGACCAGCGAATCAGCCCCAGCATTTT
few TRBJ2-1 . 16 TRBV7-2 CASSLEGSGSYNEQFF TGTGCCAGCAGCTTAGAGGGAAGCGGCTCCTACAATGAGCAGTTCTTC
. TRBJ1-2 TRBD1 15 TRBV10-3 CAISDGTGGNYGYTF TGTGCCATCAGTGACGGGACAGGGGGCAACTATGGCTACACCTTC
many TRBJ2-3 . 15 TRBV4-3 CASSHLGVGEDTQYF TGCGCCAGCAGCCATTTGGGAGTCGGAGAAGATACGCAGTATTTT
. TRBJ2-1 TRBD2 16 TRBV24-1 CATSDDGGGTFNEQFF TGTGCCACCAGTGATGACGGGGGAGGGACCTTTAATGAGCAGTTCTTC
. TRBJ2-2 . 15 TRBV9 CASSVGKPNTGELFF TGTGCCAGCAGCGTAGGCAAGCCGAACACCGGGGAGCTGTTTTTT
few TRBJ2-1 . 12 TRBV5-1 CASSLEGYEQFF TGCGCCAGCAGCTTGGAGGGGTATGAGCAGTTCTTC
. TRBJ1-4 . 12 TRBV7-9 CASSFVGEKLFF TGTGCCAGCAGCTTTGTAGGGGAAAAACTGTTTTTT
few TRBJ1-2 . 15 TRBV6-6 CASRNPAGAGYGYTF TGTGCCAGCAGAAACCCCGCGGGGGCGGGCTATGGCTACACCTTC
few TRBJ2-7 TRBD1 14 TRBV2 CASSETGAPLEQYF TGTGCCAGCAGTGAAACAGGGGCGCCGCTCGAGCAGTACTTC
few TRBJ2-7 . 11 TRBV20-1 CSARGVTEQYF TGCAGTGCTAGAGGAGTCACCGAGCAGTACTTC
few TRBJ2-1 . 15 TRBV7-2 CASSPLGTPYNEQFF TGTGCCAGCAGCCCCCTCGGGACCCCCTACAATGAGCAGTTCTTC
few TRBJ1-5 . 13 TRBV12-3/TRBV12-4 CASSLAPAQPQHF TGTGCCAGCAGTTTAGCGCCCGCGCAGCCCCAGCATTTT
. TRBJ2-1 TRBD2 16 TRBV14 CASTSLAGTLYNEQFF TGTGCCAGCACCTCCTTAGCGGGAACTCTCTACAATGAGCAGTTCTTC
. TRBJ2-2 . 12 TRBV2 CASSWGSPELFF TGTGCCAGCAGTTGGGGCAGCCCGGAGCTGTTTTTT
few TRBJ2-1 . 13 TRBV7-6 CASSLGENNEQFF TGTGCCAGCAGCCTCGGAGAAAACAATGAGCAGTTCTTC
few TRBJ2-3 . 13 TRBV5-1 CASSLEGTDTQYF TGCGCCAGCAGCTTGGAGGGCACAGATACGCAGTATTTT
. TRBJ2-5 . 15 TRBV18 CASSDRPTPEETQYF TGTGCCAGCTCCGACCGGCCCACACCCGAAGAGACCCAGTACTTC
few TRBJ1-2 TRBD1 13 TRBV30 CAWKGQGVLGYTF TGTGCCTGGAAAGGACAGGGGGTTCTTGGCTACACCTTC
many TRBJ2-5 TRBD1 14 TRBV5-6 CASSRGTGQETQYF TGTGCCAGCAGTCGTGGGACAGGGCAAGAGACCCAGTACTTC
few TRBJ2-1 . 15 TRBV12-3/TRBV12-4 CASSPRTGSRDEQFF TGTGCCAGCAGCCCCCGGACGGGGAGTAGGGATGAGCAGTTCTTC
many TRBJ2-7 . 11 TRBV20-1 CSARSGHEQYF TGCAGTGCTAGATCGGGCCACGAGCAGTACTTC
. TRBJ2-7 . 15 TRBV7-8 CASSLEVGTLREQYF TGTGCCAGCAGCTTAGAGGTGGGGACTCTTCGAGAGCAGTACTTC
. TRBJ2-4 . 16 TRBV4-1 CASSQEVASGKNIQYF TGCGCCAGCAGCCAAGAGGTGGCAAGTGGCAAAAACATTCAGTACTTC
. TRBJ2-3 TRBD2 14 TRBV24-1 CATRPSGTGNTQYF TGTGCCACCAGGCCTAGCGGGACGGGGAATACGCAGTATTTT
. TRBJ1-2 TRBD1 14 TRBV6-2/TRBV6-3 CASSSLGTGYGYTF TGTGCCAGCAGTTCTTTGGGGACAGGATATGGCTACACCTTC
. TRBJ1-5 . 16 TRBV7-9 CASSLEGYTGNQPQHF TGTGCCAGCAGCTTAGAAGGGTACACGGGCAATCAGCCCCAGCATTTT
. TRBJ2-7 . 15 TRBV12-3/TRBV12-4 CASSLAGRLPYEQYF TGTGCCAGCAGTTTAGCGGGACGGCTTCCCTACGAGCAGTACTTC
few TRBJ2-7 TRBD2 15 TRBV5-1 CASSARLAGSYEQYF TGCGCCAGCAGCGCCCGACTAGCCGGCTCCTACGAGCAGTACTTC
few TRBJ2-3 TRBD1 16 TRBV20-1 CSARDLPDRDFNTQYF TGCAGTGCTAGAGATCTCCCGGACAGGGATTTTAATACGCAGTATTTT
few TRBJ1-5 . 14 TRBV6-2/TRBV6-3 CASYRGGSGQPQHF TGTGCCAGCTACCGCGGGGGGAGTGGTCAGCCCCAGCATTTT
. TRBJ1-1 . 17 TRBV5-6 CASTRGGRASMNTEAFF TGTGCCAGCACTCGAGGGGGGCGGGCTTCGATGAACACTGAAGCTTTCTTT
many TRBJ2-5 . 13 TRBV5-1 CASSLKRRETQYF TGCGCCAGCAGCTTGAAAAGGCGAGAGACCCAGTACTTC
. TRBJ1-1 . 13 TRBV20-1 CSARKPGNTEAFF TGCAGTGCTAGGAAACCCGGGAACACTGAAGCTTTCTTT
once TRBJ1-6 . 15 TRBV20-1 CSARRQVINNSPLHF TGCAGTGCTAGACGACAGGTGATTAATAATTCACCCCTCCACTTT
few TRBJ1-5 . 15 TRBV27 CASSEGRASNQPQHF TGTGCCAGCAGTGAAGGCAGGGCGAGCAATCAGCCCCAGCATTTT
. TRBJ2-6 TRBD2 22 TRBV4-1 CASSQEVLGGLAGSSGANVLTF TGCGCCAGCAGCCAAGAGGTCTTAGGGGGACTAGCGGGGTCCTCTGGGGCCAACGTCCTGACTTTC
. TRBJ2-1 TRBD2 15 TRBV24-1 CATSDFSGADNEQFF TGTGCCACCAGTGATTTTAGCGGGGCTGACAATGAGCAGTTCTTC
few TRBJ1-1 . 12 TRBV12-3/TRBV12-4 CASRQSILDAFF TGTGCCAGCAGGCAGAGCATCCTTGACGCTTTCTTT
many TRBJ2-7 . 18 TRBV12-3/TRBV12-4 CASSLGESRTAVSAGQYF TGTGCCAGCAGTTTGGGGGAAAGTCGGACAGCCGTTTCGGCCGGGCAGTACTTC
. TRBJ1-2 . 15 TRBV7-2 CASSLAPGSDYGYTF TGTGCCAGCAGCTTAGCGCCGGGGAGTGACTATGGCTACACCTTC
. TRBJ2-6 . 17 TRBV12-3/TRBV12-4 CASSLAQGGAGANVLTF TGTGCCAGCAGTTTAGCGCAGGGTGGGGCTGGGGCCAACGTCCTGACTTTC
. TRBJ2-3 . 14 TRBV7-2 CASSSSSATDTQYF TGTGCCAGCAGCTCCTCTTCGGCCACAGATACGCAGTATTTT